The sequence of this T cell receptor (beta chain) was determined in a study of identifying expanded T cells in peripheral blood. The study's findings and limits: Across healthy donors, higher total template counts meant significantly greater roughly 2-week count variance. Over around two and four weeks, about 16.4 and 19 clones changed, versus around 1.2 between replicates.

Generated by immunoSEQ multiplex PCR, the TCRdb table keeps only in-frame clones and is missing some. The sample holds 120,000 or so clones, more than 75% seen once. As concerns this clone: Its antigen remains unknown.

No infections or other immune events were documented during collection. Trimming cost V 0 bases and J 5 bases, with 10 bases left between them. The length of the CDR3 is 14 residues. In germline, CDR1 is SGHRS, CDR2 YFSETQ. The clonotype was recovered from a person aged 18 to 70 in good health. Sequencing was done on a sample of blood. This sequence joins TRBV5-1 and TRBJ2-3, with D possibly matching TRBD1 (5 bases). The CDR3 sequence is CASSLDSGQDTQYF. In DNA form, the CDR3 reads TGCGCCAGCAGCTTGGATTCAGGGCAAGATACGCAGTATTTT.